The entry that follows covers one T cell receptor beta chain sequence. Other nucleotide sequences in the sample specify the same CDR3. V lost 6 bases, J lost 7 bases, and 9 bases lay in between. Germline lookup yields CDR1 SNHLY and CDR2 FYNNEI. The CDR3 has 11 residues. This sample was taken from a study of cytomegalovirus exposure and HLA in healthy donors. PCR primers comprised 60 Vbeta and 13 Jbeta primers. Assay used: immunoSEQ multiplex PCR; TCRdb lists only in-frame clones, some missing. The repertoire consists of 210,000 or so clones, with 85% to 90% occurring once and the leading ten covering 1% to 1.5%.

The sequenced sample was PBMCs. This TCR was sampled from a man aged 25 to 45 in good health and CMV-seronegative. The genes are TRBV2 and TRBJ1-1, with D possibly matching TRBD1 (5 bases). The CDR3 region is CASRRDGEAFF. The CDR3 DNA is TGTGCCAGCAGGCGGGACGGTGAAGCTTTCTTT.